This T cell receptor beta chain was sequenced in a study of tumor and adjacent non-tumor tissue in lung cancer. Concerning this clonotype: A single base separates this from a much larger clone, so it may be a read error.

No cell sorting was done before RNA was extracted from the tissue. TCRbeta libraries were built with three rounds of nested PCR, modified from ARM-PCR. TCRdb re-derived calls from the multiplex PCR reads in MiXCR, one entry per CDR3 protein. Of approximately 150,000 distinct CDR3 sequences listed, 60% to 70% were seen once; the top ten hold around a sixth. From germline, CDR1 is SQVTM and CDR2 ANQGSEA. This CDR3 is built from 13 residues. V lost 6 bases and J 5 bases, leaving 14 bases between the germline ends. The specimen was lung tumor tissue. This TCR came from a man aged 55 to 69 with small cell lung cancer. The J gene is TRBJ2-1, the V gene TRBV29-1; D remains unclear. In DNA form, the CDR3 reads TGCAGCGTAAGACCCACAACGGACAATGAGCAGTTCTTC. It encodes CSVRPTTDNEQFF.